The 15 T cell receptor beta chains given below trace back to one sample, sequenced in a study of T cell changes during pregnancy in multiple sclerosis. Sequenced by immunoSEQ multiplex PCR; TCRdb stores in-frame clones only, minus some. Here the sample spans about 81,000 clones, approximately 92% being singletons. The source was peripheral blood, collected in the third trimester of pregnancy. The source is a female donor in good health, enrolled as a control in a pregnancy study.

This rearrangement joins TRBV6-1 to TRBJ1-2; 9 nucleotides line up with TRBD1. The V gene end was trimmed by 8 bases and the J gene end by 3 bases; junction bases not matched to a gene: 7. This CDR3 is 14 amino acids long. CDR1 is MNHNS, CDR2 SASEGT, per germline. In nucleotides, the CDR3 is TGTGCCAGCGTCTTGAGGACAGGGGACTATGGCTACACCTTC. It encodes CASVLRTGDYGYTF.

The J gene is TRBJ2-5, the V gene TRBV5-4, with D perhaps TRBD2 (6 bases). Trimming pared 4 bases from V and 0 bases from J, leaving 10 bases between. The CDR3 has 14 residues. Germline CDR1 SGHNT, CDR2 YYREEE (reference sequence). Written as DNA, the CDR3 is TGTGCCAGCAGCCCTAGGGACTACCAAGAGACCCAGTACTTC. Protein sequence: CASSPRDYQETQYF.

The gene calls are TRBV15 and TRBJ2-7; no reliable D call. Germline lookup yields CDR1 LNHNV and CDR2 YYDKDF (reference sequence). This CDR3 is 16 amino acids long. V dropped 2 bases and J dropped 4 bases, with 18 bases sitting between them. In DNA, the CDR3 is TGTGCCACCAGCAGATCCTCAACCCTCTCTAGTTACGAGCAGTACTTC. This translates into CATSRSSTLSSYEQYF. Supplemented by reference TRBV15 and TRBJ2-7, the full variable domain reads DAMVIQNPRYQVTQFGKPVTLSCSQTLNHNVMYWYQQKSSQAPKLLFHYYDKDFNNEADTPDNFQSRRPNTSFCFLDIRSPGLGDTAMYLCATSRSSTLSSYEQYFGPGTRLTVT.

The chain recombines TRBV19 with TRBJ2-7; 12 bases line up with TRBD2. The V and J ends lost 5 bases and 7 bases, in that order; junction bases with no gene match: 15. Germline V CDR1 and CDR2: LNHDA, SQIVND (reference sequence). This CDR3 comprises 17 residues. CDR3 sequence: CASSPWTSGIPTGEQYF. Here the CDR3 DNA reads TGTGCCAGTAGTCCTTGGACTAGCGGGATCCCAACGGGAGAGCAGTACTTC.

The CDR3 DNA is TGTGCCAGCAGGCCTTCGGGACAGGGCCCCTACAATGAGCAGTTCTTC. Translated: CASRPSGQGPYNEQFF. The rearrangement links TRBV2 to TRBJ2-1; 9 bases line up with TRBD1. Germline loops: CDR1 SNHLY, CDR2 FYNNEI. CDR3 length: 16 residues. J lost 2 bases, V lost 6 bases, and 8 bases had no gene match.

The CDR3 region has the DNA TGTGCCACCAGCAGAGAGGCTAGCGGGAGCTCCTACGAGCAGTACTTC. It encodes CATSREASGSSYEQYF. The chain links TRBV15 to TRBJ2-7, with 10 bases that match TRBD2. Germline-derived CDR1 and CDR2 are LNHNV and YYDKDF (reference sequence). The CDR3 loop spans 16 amino acids. V was clipped by 0 bases and J by 0 bases; unmatched bases: 2.

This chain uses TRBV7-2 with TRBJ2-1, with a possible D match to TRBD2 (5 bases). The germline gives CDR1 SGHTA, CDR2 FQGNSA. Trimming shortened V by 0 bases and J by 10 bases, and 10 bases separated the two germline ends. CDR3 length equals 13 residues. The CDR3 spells CASSLALRGEQFF. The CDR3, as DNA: TGTGCCAGCAGCTTAGCGTTACGGGGAGAGCAGTTCTTC.

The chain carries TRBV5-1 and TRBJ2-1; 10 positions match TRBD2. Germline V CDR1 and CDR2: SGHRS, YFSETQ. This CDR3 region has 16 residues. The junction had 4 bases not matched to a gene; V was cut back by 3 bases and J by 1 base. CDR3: CASSWLAGGSYNEQFF. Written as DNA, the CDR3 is TGCGCCAGCAGCTGGTTAGCGGGAGGATCCTACAATGAGCAGTTCTTC.

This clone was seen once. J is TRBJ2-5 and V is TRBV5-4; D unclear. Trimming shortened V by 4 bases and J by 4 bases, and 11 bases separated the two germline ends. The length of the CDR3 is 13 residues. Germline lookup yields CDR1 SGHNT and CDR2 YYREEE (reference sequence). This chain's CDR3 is CASSPRSRETQYF. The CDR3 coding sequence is TGTGCCAGCAGCCCGCGTTCTAGAGAGACCCAGTACTTC.

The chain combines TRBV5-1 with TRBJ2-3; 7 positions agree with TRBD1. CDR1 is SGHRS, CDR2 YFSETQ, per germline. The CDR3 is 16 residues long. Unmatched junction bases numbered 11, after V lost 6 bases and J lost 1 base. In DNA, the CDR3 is TGCGCCAGCACCTCAACAGGGGACAGAGGCACAGATACGCAGTATTTT. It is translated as CASTSTGDRGTDTQYF.

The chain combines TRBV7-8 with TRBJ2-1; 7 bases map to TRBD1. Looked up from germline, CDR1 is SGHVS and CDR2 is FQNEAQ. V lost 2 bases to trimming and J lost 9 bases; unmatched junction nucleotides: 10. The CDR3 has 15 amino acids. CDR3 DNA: TGTGCCAGCAGCTTAAGAACAGGGGACGTGAGTGAGCAGTTCTTC. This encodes CASSLRTGDVSEQFF.

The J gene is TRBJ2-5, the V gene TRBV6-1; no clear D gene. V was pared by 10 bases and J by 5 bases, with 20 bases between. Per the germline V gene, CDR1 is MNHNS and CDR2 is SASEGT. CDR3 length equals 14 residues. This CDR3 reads CATAPSFLEETQYF. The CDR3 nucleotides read TGTGCCACCGCACCCAGCTTTTTGGAGGAGACCCAGTACTTC.

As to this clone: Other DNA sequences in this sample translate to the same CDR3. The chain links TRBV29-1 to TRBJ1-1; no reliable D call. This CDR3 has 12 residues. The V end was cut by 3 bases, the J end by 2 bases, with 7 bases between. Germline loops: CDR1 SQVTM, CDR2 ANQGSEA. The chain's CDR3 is CSVDRGNTEAFF. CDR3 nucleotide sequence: TGCAGCGTTGATCGGGGAAACACTGAAGCTTTCTTT.

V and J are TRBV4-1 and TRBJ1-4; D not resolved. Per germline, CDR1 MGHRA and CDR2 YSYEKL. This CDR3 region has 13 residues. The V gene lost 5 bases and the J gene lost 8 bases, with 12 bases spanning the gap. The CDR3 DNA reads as TGCGCCAGCAGCTTGACGGCGGGGGAAAAACTGTTTTTT. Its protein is CASSLTAGEKLFF.

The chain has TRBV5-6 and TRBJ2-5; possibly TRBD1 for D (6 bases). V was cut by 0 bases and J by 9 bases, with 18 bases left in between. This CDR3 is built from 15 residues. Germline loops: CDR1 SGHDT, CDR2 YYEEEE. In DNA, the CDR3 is TGTGCCAGCAGCTTGGATCGGACAGCTAAAGAAGCCCAGTACTTC. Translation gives CASSLDRTAKEAQYF.